The 28 T cell receptor beta chains below all came from one sample that was sequenced in a study of blood T cell repertoires in COVID-19. Data came from immunoSEQ multiplex PCR; TCRdb stores just in-frame clones and leaves some out. The sample yields 180,000 or so clones, around 80% seen once. The sample consisted of PBMCs or T cells enriched from blood (not recorded which). Every receptor here comes from a man in his fifties or sixties who had recovered from COVID-19.

The V and J genes are TRBV4-1 and TRBJ2-4, with D possibly TRBD2 on 5 matching bases. This CDR3 contains 15 residues. The germline V gene has CDR1 MGHRA and CDR2 YSYEKL. V gave up 2 bases and J gave up 8 bases, with 16 bases separating them. The CDR3 reads CASSQSGTLGDIQYF. Here the CDR3 DNA reads TGCGCCAGCAGCCAAAGCGGCACGCTTGGGGACATTCAGTACTTC.

The chain links TRBV2 to TRBJ1-1; no definite D call. V lost 7 bases to trimming and J lost 0 bases, with 15 bases between them. Germline V gene data show CDR1 as SNHLY and CDR2 as FYNNEI. This CDR3 has 15 residues. In nucleotides, the CDR3 is TGTGCCAGCAATCGGGATCTCGGGTTGAACACTGAAGCTTTCTTT. The encoded protein is CASNRDLGLNTEAFF.

This chain uses TRBV2 with TRBJ1-1; possibly TRBD1 for D (6 bases). This CDR3 is built from 13 residues. Germline-derived CDR1 and CDR2 are SNHLY and FYNNEI. V was cut by 11 bases and J by 0 bases, with 13 bases left in between. CDR3 DNA: TGTGCCGGCAACAGGGTAATGAACACTGAAGCTTTCTTT. It encodes CAGNRVMNTEAFF.

The chain employs TRBV19 and TRBJ2-1; 7 bases fit TRBD1. CDR3 length: 14 residues. The V gene's germline CDR1 is LNHDA and CDR2 SQIVND (reference sequence). Trimming took 4 bases from V and 7 from J; bases not matched to a gene: 7. The CDR3 DNA sequence: TGTGCCAGTAGTACTCGACAGGGTGGTAATGAGCAGTTCTTC. Its translation: CASSTRQGGNEQFF.

This clone was seen a single time. The junction differs from germline at one of its ends, possibly a read error. The chain links TRBV5-3 to TRBJ2-7; a possible D gene is TRBD1 (6 bases). TRBV5-3 is treated as an ORF (open reading frame) with a function not yet certain. The CDR3 contains 13 residues. This CDR3 reads CARSLAGQPVFPF. The CDR3, as DNA: TGTGCCAGAAGCTTGGCCGGACAGCCCGTATTCCCTTTC.

V and J are TRBV9 and TRBJ2-5; 8 bases fit TRBD2. V dropped 0 bases and J dropped 7; count of bases not matched to a gene: 8. CDR3 length: 15 amino acids. Per germline, CDR1 SGDLS and CDR2 YYNGEE. CDR3 in amino acids: CASSVAVRGEATQYF. For the CDR3, the DNA is TGTGCCAGCAGCGTAGCGGTGCGGGGGGAGGCGACCCAGTACTTC. Complete variable domain (other parts from reference TRBV9 and TRBJ2-5): DSGVTQTPKHLITATGQRVTLRCSPRSGDLSVYWYQQSLDQGLQFLIQYYNGEERAKGNILERFSAQQFPDLHSELNLSSLELGDSALYFCASSVAVRGEATQYFGPGTRLLVL.

The V and J genes are TRBV19 and TRBJ1-2; no clear D gene. Trimming left V 5 bases short and J 4 bases short, with 14 bases between. CDR3 size: 14 residues. The V gene's germline CDR1 is LNHDA and CDR2 SQIVND (reference sequence). CDR3 in DNA: TGTGCCAGTAGTGTCAACCAGGTGGCCTATGGCTACACCTTC. Translated, it gives CASSVNQVAYGYTF.

The chain carries TRBV5-6 and TRBJ1-1, with D perhaps matching TRBD1 (6 bases). Trimming cost V 3 bases and J 4 bases, with 19 bases left between them. Germline V gives CDR1 SGHDT, CDR2 YYEEEE. This CDR3 region has 16 residues. CDR3 sequence reads: CASSWTTGRAGTEAFF. The CDR3, as DNA: TGTGCCAGCAGCTGGACAACAGGGAGAGCAGGCACTGAAGCTTTCTTT.

This clone was seen only a few times. The V and J genes are TRBV6-1 and TRBJ1-1; no firm D call. V was cut by 2 bases and J by 0 bases, with 13 bases left in between. The germline gives CDR1 MNHNS, CDR2 SASEGT. The CDR3 covers 16 residues. CDR3 DNA sequence: TGTGCCAGCAGTGAACGTTCTTGGGCCATGAACACTGAAGCTTTCTTT. Translated, it gives CASSERSWAMNTEAFF.

A single count supports this clone. V gene TRBV19 combines with J gene TRBJ1-3; D remains unclear. Germline V gene lookup returns CDR1 LNHDA and CDR2 SQIVND (reference sequence). CDR3 length equals 17 residues. V lost 4 bases and J lost 3, with 19 bases in between. The CDR3, as DNA: TGTGCCAGTAGTAAAGGGTCCGGGGAGAGAGGTGGAAACACCATATATTTT. Its protein is CASSKGSGERGGNTIYF.

The chain recombines TRBV5-1 with TRBJ1-6, with D unclear. CDR3 size: 15 residues. V gave up 0 bases and J gave up 5 bases, with 9 bases separating them. The germline gives CDR1 SGHRS, CDR2 YFSETQ. The DNA for the CDR3 is TGCGCCAGCAGCTTGGGCCAGTTCGATAATTCACCCCTCCACTTT. Encoded protein: CASSLGQFDNSPLHF.

The chain employs TRBV19 and TRBJ1-2; D remains ambiguous. Germline V gene sequence: CDR1 LNHDA, CDR2 SQIVND (reference sequence). V was clipped by 1 base and J by 6 bases, with 9 bases between them. There are 13 residues in the CDR3. Here the CDR3 reads CASSIVYGDGYTF. The DNA of the CDR3 is TGTGCCAGTAGTATAGTCTACGGGGATGGCTACACCTTC.

The rearrangement links TRBV18 to TRBJ2-5, with D maybe TRBD2 (5 bases). V was shortened by 6 bases and J by 4 bases, with 15 bases between the two germline ends. Per germline, CDR1 KGHSH and CDR2 LQKENI. The CDR3 spans 14 residues. The CDR3 DNA reads as TGTGCCAGCTCCATAACAGACCGGGGAGAGACCCAGTACTTC. This encodes CASSITDRGETQYF.

A word on this clone: An end of the junction does not agree with germline; a read error may underlie this. The V gene is TRBV5-6, the J gene TRBJ1-5; no firm D call. Germline loops: CDR1 SGHDT, CDR2 YYEEEE. CDR3 length: 8 amino acids. This CDR3 is CASRSGPF. The CDR3 nucleotides read TGTGCCAGCAGATCTGGGCCATTT.

This chain joins TRBV24-1 and TRBJ2-5, with TRBD2 as a possible D gene (5 bases). The CDR3 sequence is 16 residues long. Trimming took 2 bases from V and 7 from J, leaving 19 bases between them. Germline CDR1 reads KGHDR; CDR2 reads SFDVKD. Here the CDR3 DNA reads TGTGCCACCAGTGATTCCGAGGGAAATAAGAAAGGGACCCAGTACTTC. It codes for CATSDSEGNKKGTQYF.

This chain uses TRBV7-8 with TRBJ1-5, with 10 positions matching TRBD1. V trimming: 2 bases; J trimming: 2 bases; junction bases outside the gene matches: 6. CDR1 is SGHVS and CDR2 is FQNEAQ in the germline V gene. The length of the CDR3 is 17 residues. CDR3 sequence reads: CASSLRQGANGNQPQHF. In nucleotides, the CDR3 is TGTGCCAGCAGCTTACGACAGGGGGCGAATGGCAATCAGCCCCAGCATTTT.

The V gene is TRBV2, the J gene TRBJ2-2; 8 bases agree with TRBD1. Losses at the gene ends were 8 bases for V and 4 bases for J; bases not matched to a gene: 3. The length of the CDR3 is 13 residues. Per germline, CDR1 SNHLY and CDR2 FYNNEI. CDR3 in amino acids: CASGQGVTGELFF. In nucleotides, the CDR3 is TGTGCCAGCGGACAGGGCGTCACCGGGGAGCTGTTTTTT.

The chain carries TRBV3-1 (or the pseudogene TRBV3-2) and TRBJ1-2, with 7 positions matching TRBD1. The length of the CDR3 is 15 residues. Trimming at V came to 3 bases and at J to 5 bases, leaving 9 bases not matched to a gene. From germline, CDR1 is LGHDT and CDR2 YNNKEL (reference sequence). The CDR3 here is CASSHHDRAPYGYTF. The CDR3, as DNA: TGTGCCAGCAGCCACCATGACAGGGCCCCTTATGGCTACACCTTC.

The chain couples TRBV15 to TRBJ1-2; 8 nucleotides match TRBD1. The germline V gene encodes CDR1 LNHNV and CDR2 YYDKDF (reference sequence). This CDR3 has 12 amino acids. V lost 4 bases, J lost 7 bases, and 2 bases stayed unmatched. CDR3 residues: CATSTGGSGYTF. CDR3 DNA sequence: TGTGCCACCAGCACAGGGGGCAGTGGCTACACCTTC.

A few counts support this clone. The V gene is TRBV9, the J gene TRBJ2-1, with 9 nucleotides matching TRBD1. The CDR3 contains 15 residues. CDR1 is SGDLS, CDR2 YYNGEE, per germline. Germline trimming cut 4 bases from V and 4 bases from J; bases unmatched to any gene: 6. CDR3 DNA sequence: TGTGCCAGCAGCTCCGGACAGGGGCGGTACAATGAGCAGTTCTTC. Its translation is CASSSGQGRYNEQFF.

The rearrangement links TRBV15 to TRBJ2-3; 11 bases are a match to TRBD1. The V gene's germline CDR1 is LNHNV and CDR2 YYDKDF (reference sequence). This CDR3 is built from 15 residues. Trimming took 11 bases from V and 4 from J; bases not matched to a gene: 11. CDR3 sequence: CASRRGQGVADTQYF. CDR3 nucleotide sequence: TGTGCCTCCCGCCGGGGACAGGGGGTTGCAGATACGCAGTATTTT.

The chain employs TRBV5-4 and TRBJ2-3, with D unresolved. Trimming pared 2 bases from V and 2 bases from J, leaving 6 bases between. The CDR3 is 13 residues long. Germline lookup yields CDR1 SGHNT and CDR2 YYREEE (reference sequence). The CDR3 loop is CASSFQYTDTQYF. For the CDR3, the DNA is TGTGCCAGCAGCTTCCAGTACACAGATACGCAGTATTTT. Based on the CDR3 plus reference TRBV5-4 and TRBJ2-3, the full variable domain is ETGVTQSPTHLIKTRGQQVTLRCSSQSGHNTVSWYQQALGQGPQFIFQYYREEENGRGNFPPRFSGLQFPNYSSELNVNALELDDSALYLCASSFQYTDTQYFGPGTRLTVL.

J is TRBJ1-1 and V is TRBV30; TRBD1 matches 9 bases. CDR1 and CDR2 from the germline V gene are GTSNPN and SVGIG (reference sequence). This CDR3 is 13 amino acids long. V lost 3 bases to trimming and J lost 6 bases; unmatched junction nucleotides: 5. The CDR3 region is CAWSEDRGAEAFF. The CDR3 nucleotides are TGTGCCTGGAGCGAGGACAGGGGAGCTGAAGCTTTCTTT.

The CDR3 loop reads CASSLIQASEAFF. In DNA form, the CDR3 reads TGTGCCAGCAGTTTAATTCAGGCAAGTGAAGCTTTCTTT. V and J are TRBV12-3 or TRBV12-4 and TRBJ1-1; D is uncertain. The CDR3 sequence is 13 residues long. Trimming shortened V by 2 bases and J by 7 bases, and 11 bases separated the two germline ends.

The J gene is TRBJ2-2, the V gene TRBV7-9; D not resolved. The V and J ends lost 4 bases and 7 bases respectively, with 16 bases between them. Looked up from germline, CDR1 is SEHNR and CDR2 is FQNEAQ (reference sequence). The length of the CDR3 is 15 residues. The CDR3 DNA sequence: TGTGCCAGCAGCTGGGCAGGAAATATGGTCGGGGAGCTGTTTTTT. This codes for CASSWAGNMVGELFF. Variable domain in full (rest from reference TRBV7-9 and TRBJ2-2): DTGVSQNPRHKITKRGQNVTFRCDPISEHNRLYWYRQTLGQGPEFLTYFQNEAQLEKSRLLSDRFSAERPKGSFSTLEIQRTEQGDSAMYLCASSWAGNMVGELFFGEGSRLTVL.

This chain connects TRBV18 to TRBJ2-7; 7 bases map to TRBD1. The germline V gene encodes CDR1 KGHSH and CDR2 LQKENI. J was trimmed by 6 bases and V by 5 bases; bases with no gene match: 7. The CDR3 sequence is 13 residues long. CDR3 sequence: CASSKTGSVEQYF. In DNA, the CDR3 is TGTGCCAGCTCAAAGACAGGGTCGGTCGAGCAGTACTTC.

This clone was found many times. The chain has TRBV7-2 and TRBJ1-1; 7 bases fit TRBD1. V lost 5 bases, J lost 4 bases, and 16 bases stayed unmatched. The germline V gene has CDR1 SGHTA and CDR2 FQGNSA. The CDR3 spans 17 residues. The CDR3 is CASSNRDRPLLGTEAFF. The CDR3 nucleotides are TGTGCCAGCAGCAACCGGGACAGACCCCTTTTAGGCACTGAAGCTTTCTTT.

The genes are TRBV2 and TRBJ2-1; TRBD1 matches 7 bases. Germline assignment: CDR1 SNHLY and CDR2 FYNNEI. This CDR3 comprises 13 residues. After removal of 7 bases from V and 5 bases from J, the junction contained 5 bases not matched to a gene. CDR3 residues: CASKWDRNNEQFF. The CDR3, as DNA: TGTGCCAGCAAATGGGACAGAAACAATGAGCAGTTCTTC.